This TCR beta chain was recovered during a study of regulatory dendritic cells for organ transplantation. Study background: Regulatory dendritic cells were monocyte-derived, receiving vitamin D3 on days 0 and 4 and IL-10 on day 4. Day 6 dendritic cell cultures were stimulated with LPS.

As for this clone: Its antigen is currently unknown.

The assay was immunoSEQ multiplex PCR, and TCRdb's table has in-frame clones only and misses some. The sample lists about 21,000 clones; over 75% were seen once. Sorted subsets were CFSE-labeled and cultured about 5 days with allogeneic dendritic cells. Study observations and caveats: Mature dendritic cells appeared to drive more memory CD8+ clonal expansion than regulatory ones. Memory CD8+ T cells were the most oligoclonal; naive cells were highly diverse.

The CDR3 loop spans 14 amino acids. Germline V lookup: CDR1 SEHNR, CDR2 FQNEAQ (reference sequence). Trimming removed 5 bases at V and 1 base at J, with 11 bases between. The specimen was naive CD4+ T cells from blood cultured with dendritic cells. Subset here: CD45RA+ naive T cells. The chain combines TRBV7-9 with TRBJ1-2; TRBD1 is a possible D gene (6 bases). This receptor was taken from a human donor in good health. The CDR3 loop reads CASSASGVNYGYTF. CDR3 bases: TGTGCCAGCAGCGCATCAGGGGTTAACTATGGCTACACCTTC.